This TCR beta chain was found in a study of beta chain features in type 1 diabetes. Overall study context: Researchers looked at roughly 100,000,000 sorted cells across all samples.

It was via CD45RO/CCR7/CD25/CD127/CD95/CD27 that CD4+ naive, central memory, regulatory and stem cell-like memory cells were sorted. From germline, CDR1 is LNHDA and CDR2 SQIVND (reference sequence). After removal of 3 bases from V and 2 bases from J, the junction contained 4 bases not matched to a gene. This CDR3 has 16 residues. The whole isolated RNA underwent reverse transcription, so sequencing captured expressed TCRB transcripts. An average around 3.3 million reads came from naive, central memory and regulatory T cell samples. Sequencing was performed with immunoSEQ multiplex PCR; in TCRdb, only in-frame clones are kept and a portion is missing. The repertoire includes under 900,000 clones, roughly a sixth of them detected once, and about 0.02% sits in the top ten.

The sample was naive CD4+ T cells from blood. V is TRBV19 and J is TRBJ1-5, with 10 bases aligning to TRBD1. The TCR was taken from a woman in her late teens or twenties in good health. In nucleotides, the CDR3 is TGTGCCAGTAGTATCGACAGGGGGCTTGGCAATCAGCCCCAGCATTTT. Translating gives CASSIDRGLGNQPQHF.